This TCR beta chain stems from a study of T cell repertoires in cytomegalovirus infection. About the study: Matching HLA type and CMV infection were both indicated by public TCR beta signatures. General study findings and limits: There were HLA-C-restricted CMV-specific TCR beta clonotypes dominating the ex vivo response.

Deletions cut 7 bases from V and 4 bases from J, with 16 bases between. Germline V gene data show CDR1 as MNHEY and CDR2 as SVGAGI. This CDR3 spans 14 amino acids. This clonotype was observed a handful of times. Antigen specificity is unknown. TCRdb recomputed calls from the reads with MiXCR, one row per CDR3 protein. The table records about 920,000 distinct CDR3 sequences, approximately 31% of them present only once. The receptor comes from a human donor in good health (CMV status not recorded). Some clones in this sample may be carry-over from other donors' samples. Sequences were derived from cultured CD8+ T cells from PBMCs, sampled from culture after CMV antigen stimulation. This chain joins TRBV6-5 and TRBJ1-1; D gene uncertain. This CDR3 reads CASTQLWEGTEAFF. Here the CDR3 DNA reads TGTGCCAGCACCCAACTGTGGGAGGGCACTGAAGCTTTCTTT.